This T cell receptor beta chain was sequenced for a study of patients and donors after allogeneic stem cell transplantation (dated by TCRdb to 2020 to 2022). From cysteine to phenylalanine, the CDR3 is 16 amino acids long. The only DNA kept is the CDR3, 48 bases in frame from the first base. The junction shows trimming of 5 bases on V and 5 bases on J, and the gene matches do not reach 12 bases of it. As to this clonotype: Its antigen is currently not known. No qualities accompany the bases; no much larger clone lies one base away.

The library was produced with RT-PCR. Instrument used: NextSeq 550. TCRdb reprocessing: public reads trimmed at Q25 with fastp, clones called with MiXCR, in-frame beta chains kept. CDR3 protein sequences are deduplicated, and each keeps its most common genes and DNA. Here the sample has roughly 190,000 distinct CDR3 sequences; 41% occur a single time. About 35% of the sample is in the top ten clones. Source material: blood, either unsorted or a sorted T cell fraction (not recorded which). This chain joins TRBV12-3 or TRBV12-4 to TRBJ2-1, with 7 bases aligning to TRBD1. The TCR was taken from a human donor who was either an allogeneic HSCT recipient or a stem cell or donor lymphocyte infusion donor (not recorded which). It is not recorded whose cells these are; they may come from a transplant donor. CDR3 region: CASSPRQGIPDNEQFF. Read as DNA, the sequence is TGTGCCAGCAGTCCGAGACAGGGTATCCCGGACAATGAGCAGTTCTTC.